The rows below give T cell receptor beta chains drawn from one sample of a study of blood T cell repertoires in COVID-19. Profiling relied on immunoSEQ multiplex PCR, and the TCRdb table lists in-frame clones only, not all of them. Altogether 200,000 to 250,000 clones are present, around 84% being singletons, with the ten largest covering around 13%. Sequenced: peripheral blood. Every receptor here comes from a human donor in a cohort sampled during active COVID-19. CDR3s include the opening cysteine and the closing phenylalanine or tryptophan. D genes are given only for firm matches. Expanded clones are given a class, and other clones once, few, many or no size at all.

>TRBJ1-5|TRBV6-2/TRBV6-3|-|TRBD1
CASSPHRGGNQPQHF
TGTGCCAGCAGTCCCCACAGGGGCGGCAATCAGCCCCAGCATTTT
>TRBJ1-1|TRBV7-2|once|-
CASSLDRASGEAFF
TGTGCCAGCAGCTTAGACAGGGCCTCCGGTGAAGCTTTCTTT
>TRBJ2-1|TRBV20-1|-|-
CSVLAHEQFF
TGCAGTGTCCTAGCACATGAGCAGTTCTTC
>TRBJ1-5|TRBV5-1|few|TRBD1
CASSLGTGTGEPSPQHF
TGCGCCAGCAGCCTGGGAACCGGGACAGGGGAACCATCGCCCCAGCATTTT
>TRBJ2-7|TRBV6-6|-|-
CASSTHRGLANEQYF
TGTGCCAGCAGTACCCACAGGGGACTGGCGAACGAGCAGTACTTC
>TRBJ2-5|TRBV6-2/TRBV6-3|-|-
CASSKGELQETQYF
TGTGCCAGCAGCAAAGGGGAACTCCAAGAGACCCAGTACTTC
>TRBJ2-1|TRBV13|once|-
CASSSGLGNEQFF
TGTGCCAGCAGCTCGGGATTGGGCAATGAGCAGTTCTTC
>TRBJ2-7|TRBV6-5|few|TRBD2
CASSYSSPSGYYEQYF
TGTGCCAGCAGTTACTCGTCGCCTAGCGGGTATTACGAGCAGTACTTC
>TRBJ1-1|TRBV2|-|TRBD1
CASSRGNRGSTEAFF
TGTGCCAGCAGTAGAGGGAACAGGGGGAGCACTGAAGCTTTCTTT
>TRBJ1-2|TRBV29-1|-|-
CSASPEGSVDGYTF
TGCAGCGCCTCCCCGGAAGGGAGTGTAGATGGCTACACCTTC
>TRBJ2-1|TRBV6-4|few|TRBD2
CASSDWAGGLAPDNEQFF
TGTGCCAGCAGTGACTGGGCGGGGGGACTAGCACCGGACAATGAGCAGTTCTTC
>TRBJ2-3|TRBV6-5|-|-
CASSYSRQTDTQYF
TGTGCCAGCAGTTACTCGAGACAGACAGATACGCAGTATTTT
>TRBJ2-1|TRBV6-5|many|TRBD1
CASSPDRENEQFF
TGTGCCAGCAGCCCGGACAGGGAGAATGAGCAGTTCTTC
>TRBJ1-6|TRBV7-2|-|-
CASSSGQGNSPLHF
TGTGCCAGCAGCTCAGGGCAGGGTAATTCACCCCTCCACTTT
>TRBJ2-3|TRBV7-9|-|-
CASSHPGRGETSTDTQYF
TGTGCCAGCAGCCATCCGGGCAGGGGGGAAACTAGCACAGATACGCAGTATTTT
>TRBJ1-1|TRBV7-2|-|-
CASSFGGSSAFF
TGTGCCAGCAGCTTCGGGGGGAGCTCAGCTTTCTTT
>TRBJ2-1|TRBV7-2|-|TRBD2
CASRPRAGGHYNEQFF
TGTGCCAGCAGACCGAGAGCGGGGGGACACTACAATGAGCAGTTCTTC
>TRBJ2-5|TRBV5-1|-|-
CASSFEGGGYQETQYF
TGCGCCAGCAGCTTTGAAGGAGGCGGGTACCAAGAGACCCAGTACTTC
>TRBJ2-1|TRBV19|-|-
CASEGLEYNNEQFF
TGTGCCAGCGAGGGACTGGAATATAACAATGAGCAGTTCTTC
>TRBJ2-7|TRBV7-2|once|-
CASSPLGNRAGQYF
TGTGCCAGCAGCCCCCTGGGGAACAGGGCCGGGCAGTACTTC
>TRBJ1-3|TRBV14|-|TRBD1
CASSLRQGAGNTIYF
TGTGCCAGCAGCCTTAGACAGGGGGCTGGAAACACCATATATTTT
>TRBJ2-2|TRBV27|-|TRBD2
CASSLEGPFSGRAGGELFF
TGTGCCAGCAGTTTAGAGGGCCCCTTTAGCGGGAGAGCGGGCGGGGAGCTGTTTTTT
>TRBJ1-3|TRBV19|-|-
CASSIVEDSFSGNTIYF
TGTGCCAGTAGTATCGTCGAGGACAGTTTCTCTGGAAACACCATATATTTT
>TRBJ2-1|TRBV12-5|-|TRBD2
CASGLAQTSGDYNEQFF
TGTGCTAGTGGTTTGGCTCAGACTAGCGGGGATTACAATGAGCAGTTCTTC
>TRBJ2-5|TRBV7-8|-|TRBD1
CASSWSGNRGIGETQYF
TGTGCCAGCAGCTGGAGTGGTAACAGGGGTATTGGAGAGACCCAGTACTTC
>TRBJ2-5|TRBV19|-|TRBD1
CASTKGGTGGLETQYF
TGTGCCAGTACCAAGGGCGGGACAGGGGGTTTGGAGACCCAGTACTTC